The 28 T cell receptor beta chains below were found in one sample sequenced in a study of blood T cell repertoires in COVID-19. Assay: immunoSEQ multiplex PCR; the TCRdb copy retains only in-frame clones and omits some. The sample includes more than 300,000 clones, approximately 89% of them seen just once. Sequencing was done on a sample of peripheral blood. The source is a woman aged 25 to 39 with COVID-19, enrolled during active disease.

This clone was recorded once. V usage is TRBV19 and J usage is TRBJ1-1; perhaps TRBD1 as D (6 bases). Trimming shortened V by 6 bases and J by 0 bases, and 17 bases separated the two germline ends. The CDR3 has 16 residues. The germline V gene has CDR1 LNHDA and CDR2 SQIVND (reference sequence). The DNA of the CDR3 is TGTGCCAGTAGCATGGCAGGGGAAAGGGTGAACACTGAAGCTTTCTTT. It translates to CASSMAGERVNTEAFF.

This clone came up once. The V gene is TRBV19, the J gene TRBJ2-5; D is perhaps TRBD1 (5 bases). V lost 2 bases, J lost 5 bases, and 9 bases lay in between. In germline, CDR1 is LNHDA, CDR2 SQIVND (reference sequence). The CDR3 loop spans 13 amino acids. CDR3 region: CASSIRGRETQYF. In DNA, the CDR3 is TGTGCCAGTAGTATAAGGGGTAGGGAGACCCAGTACTTC.

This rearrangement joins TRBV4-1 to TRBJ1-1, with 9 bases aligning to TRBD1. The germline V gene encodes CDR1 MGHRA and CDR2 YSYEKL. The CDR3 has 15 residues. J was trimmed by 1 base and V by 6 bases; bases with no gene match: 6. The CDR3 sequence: CASRDRDRANTEAFF. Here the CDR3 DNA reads TGCGCCAGCAGAGACCGGGACAGGGCGAACACTGAAGCTTTCTTT.

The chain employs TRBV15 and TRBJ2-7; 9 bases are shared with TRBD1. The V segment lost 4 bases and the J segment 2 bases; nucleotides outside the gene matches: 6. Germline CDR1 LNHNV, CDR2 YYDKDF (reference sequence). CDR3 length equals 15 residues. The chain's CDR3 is CATSTRGTGTYEQYF. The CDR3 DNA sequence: TGTGCCACCAGCACCCGTGGGACAGGGACCTACGAGCAGTACTTC.

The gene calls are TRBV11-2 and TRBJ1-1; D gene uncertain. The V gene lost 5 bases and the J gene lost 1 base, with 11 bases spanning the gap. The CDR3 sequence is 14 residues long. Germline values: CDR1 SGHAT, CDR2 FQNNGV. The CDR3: CASSPQVSNTEAFF. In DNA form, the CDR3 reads TGTGCCAGCAGCCCGCAGGTTTCGAACACTGAAGCTTTCTTT.

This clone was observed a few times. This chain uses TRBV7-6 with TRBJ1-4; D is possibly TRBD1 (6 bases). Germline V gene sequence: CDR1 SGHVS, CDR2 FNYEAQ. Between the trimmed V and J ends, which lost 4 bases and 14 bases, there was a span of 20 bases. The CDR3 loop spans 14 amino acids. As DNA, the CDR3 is TGTGCCAGCAGCTCTACAGGGCCGAAAAGTTCGCTGTTTTTT. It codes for CASSSTGPKSSLFF.

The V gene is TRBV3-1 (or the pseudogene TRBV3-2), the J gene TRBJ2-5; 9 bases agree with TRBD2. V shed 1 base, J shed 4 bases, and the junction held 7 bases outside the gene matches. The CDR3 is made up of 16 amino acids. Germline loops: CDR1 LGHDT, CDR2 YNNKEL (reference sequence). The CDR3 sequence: CASSQVLAGLRETQYF. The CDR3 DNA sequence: TGTGCCAGCAGCCAAGTTCTAGCGGGGTTAAGAGAGACCCAGTACTTC.

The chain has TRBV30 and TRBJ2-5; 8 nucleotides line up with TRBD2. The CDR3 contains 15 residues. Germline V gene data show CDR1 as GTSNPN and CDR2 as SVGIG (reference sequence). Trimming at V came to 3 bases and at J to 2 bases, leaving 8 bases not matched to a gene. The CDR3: CAWRRGSGVQETQYF. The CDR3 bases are TGTGCCTGGAGAAGAGGTAGCGGGGTACAAGAGACCCAGTACTTC.

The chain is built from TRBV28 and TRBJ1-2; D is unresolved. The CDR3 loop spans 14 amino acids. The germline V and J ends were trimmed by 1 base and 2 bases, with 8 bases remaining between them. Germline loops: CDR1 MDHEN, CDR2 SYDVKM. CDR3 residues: CASSLYPGNYGYTF. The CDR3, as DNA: TGTGCCAGCAGTTTATATCCAGGAAACTATGGCTACACCTTC.

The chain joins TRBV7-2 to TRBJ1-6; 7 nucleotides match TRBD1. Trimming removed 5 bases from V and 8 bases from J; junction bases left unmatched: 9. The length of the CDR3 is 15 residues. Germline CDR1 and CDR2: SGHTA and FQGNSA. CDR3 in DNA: TGTGCCAGCAGCCCTCCCGGGGACAGATATTCACCCCTCCACTTT. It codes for CASSPPGDRYSPLHF.

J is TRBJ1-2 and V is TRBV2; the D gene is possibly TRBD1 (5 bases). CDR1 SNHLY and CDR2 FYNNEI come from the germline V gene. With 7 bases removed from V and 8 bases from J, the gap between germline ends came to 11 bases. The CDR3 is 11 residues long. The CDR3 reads CASTQGQGYTF. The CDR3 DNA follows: TGTGCCAGCACCCAGGGCCAAGGCTACACCTTC.

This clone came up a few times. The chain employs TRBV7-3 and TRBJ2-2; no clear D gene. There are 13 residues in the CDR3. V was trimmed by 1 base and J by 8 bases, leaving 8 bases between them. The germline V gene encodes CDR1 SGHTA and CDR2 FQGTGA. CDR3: CASSLRVAGELFF. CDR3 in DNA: TGTGCCAGCAGCTTAAGGGTAGCTGGGGAGCTGTTTTTT.

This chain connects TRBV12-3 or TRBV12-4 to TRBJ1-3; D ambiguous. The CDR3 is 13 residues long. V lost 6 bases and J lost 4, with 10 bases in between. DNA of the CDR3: TGTGCCAGCAGGGTCCTTGAGGGAAACACCATATATTTT. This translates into CASRVLEGNTIYF.

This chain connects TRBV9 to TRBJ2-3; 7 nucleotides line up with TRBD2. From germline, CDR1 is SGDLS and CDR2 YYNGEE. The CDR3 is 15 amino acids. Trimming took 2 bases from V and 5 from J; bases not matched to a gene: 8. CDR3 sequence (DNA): TGTGCCAGCAGCGTTTCGGGGGGTGAGGGAGATACGCAGTATTTT. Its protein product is CASSVSGGEGDTQYF.

The chain's CDR3 is CASSLLQGALTGELFF. As DNA, the CDR3 is TGTGCCAGCAGCCTATTACAGGGGGCGCTCACCGGGGAGCTGTTTTTT. The chain uses TRBV5-8 and TRBJ2-2, with TRBD1 matching 9 bases. CDR1 SGHTS and CDR2 YDEGEE come from the germline V gene. This CDR3 comprises 16 residues. V dropped 4 bases and J dropped 4; count of bases not matched to a gene: 8.

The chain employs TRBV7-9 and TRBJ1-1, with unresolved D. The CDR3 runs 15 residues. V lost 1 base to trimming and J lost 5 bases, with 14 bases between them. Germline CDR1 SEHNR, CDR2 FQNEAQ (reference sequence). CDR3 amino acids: CASSLGDERRTEAFF. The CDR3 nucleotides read TGTGCCAGCAGCTTAGGAGACGAGAGGCGGACTGAAGCTTTCTTT.

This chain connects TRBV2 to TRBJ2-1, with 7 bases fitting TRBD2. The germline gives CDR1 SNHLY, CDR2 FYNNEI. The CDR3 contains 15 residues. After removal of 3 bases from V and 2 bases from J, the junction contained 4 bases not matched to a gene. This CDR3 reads CASSDWGRAYNEQFF. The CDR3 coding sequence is TGTGCCAGCAGTGATTGGGGGAGGGCCTACAATGAGCAGTTCTTC.

The CDR3 DNA is TGTGCCAGTAGGCCGGGACAGTCAACCGGGGAGCTGTTTTTT. Translating it yields CASRPGQSTGELFF. This chain connects TRBV2 to TRBJ2-2; 7 nucleotides align to TRBD1. Germline-derived CDR1 and CDR2 are SNHLY and FYNNEI. The junction had 9 bases not matched to a gene; V was cut back by 9 bases and J by 5 bases. The CDR3 is 14 amino acids.

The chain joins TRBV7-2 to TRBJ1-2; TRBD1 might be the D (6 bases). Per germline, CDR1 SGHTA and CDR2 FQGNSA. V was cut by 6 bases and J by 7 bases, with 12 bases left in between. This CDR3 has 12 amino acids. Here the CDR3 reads CASSQQGLGYTF. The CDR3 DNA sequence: TGTGCCAGCAGTCAACAGGGTCTTGGCTACACCTTC.

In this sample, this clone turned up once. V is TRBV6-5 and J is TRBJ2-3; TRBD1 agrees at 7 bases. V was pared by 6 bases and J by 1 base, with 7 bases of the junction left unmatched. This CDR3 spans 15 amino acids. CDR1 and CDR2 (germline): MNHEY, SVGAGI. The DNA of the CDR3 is TGTGCCAGCAGCCCAGGACAGGACGGCACAGATACGCAGTATTTT. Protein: CASSPGQDGTDTQYF.

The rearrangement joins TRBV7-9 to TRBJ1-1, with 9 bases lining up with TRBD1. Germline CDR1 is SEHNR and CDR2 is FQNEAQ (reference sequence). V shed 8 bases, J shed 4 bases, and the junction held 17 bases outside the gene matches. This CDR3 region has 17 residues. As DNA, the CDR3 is TGTGCCAGCCTTGTTTCTCCCCAATACAGGGGGCCCACTGAAGCTTTCTTT. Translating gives CASLVSPQYRGPTEAFF. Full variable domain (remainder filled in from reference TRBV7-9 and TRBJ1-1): DTGVSQNPRHKITKRGQNVTFRCDPISEHNRLYWYRQTLGQGPEFLTYFQNEAQLEKSRLLSDRFSAERPKGSFSTLEIQRTEQGDSAMYLCASLVSPQYRGPTEAFFGQGTRLTVV.

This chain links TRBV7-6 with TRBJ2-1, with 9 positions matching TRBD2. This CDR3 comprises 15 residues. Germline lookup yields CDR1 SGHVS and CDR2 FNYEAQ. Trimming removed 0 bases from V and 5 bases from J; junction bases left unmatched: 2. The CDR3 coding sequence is TGTGCCAGCAGCTTAGCGCGGGGGGGCCACAATGAGCAGTTCTTC. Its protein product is CASSLARGGHNEQFF.

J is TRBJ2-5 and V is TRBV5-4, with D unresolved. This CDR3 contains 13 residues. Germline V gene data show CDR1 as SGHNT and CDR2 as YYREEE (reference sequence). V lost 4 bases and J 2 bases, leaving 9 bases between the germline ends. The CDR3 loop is CASSRGLQETQYF. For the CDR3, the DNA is TGTGCCAGCAGCCGAGGCCTACAAGAGACCCAGTACTTC. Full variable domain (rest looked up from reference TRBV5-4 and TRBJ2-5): ETGVTQSPTHLIKTRGQQVTLRCSSQSGHNTVSWYQQALGQGPQFIFQYYREEENGRGNFPPRFSGLQFPNYSSELNVNALELDDSALYLCASSRGLQETQYFGPGTRLLVL.

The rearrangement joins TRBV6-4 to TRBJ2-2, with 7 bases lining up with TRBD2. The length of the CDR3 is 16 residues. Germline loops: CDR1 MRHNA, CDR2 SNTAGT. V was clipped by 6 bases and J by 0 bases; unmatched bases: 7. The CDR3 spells CASRKEAGTNTGELFF. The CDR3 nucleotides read TGTGCCAGCAGAAAGGAAGCGGGAACGAACACCGGGGAGCTGTTTTTT.

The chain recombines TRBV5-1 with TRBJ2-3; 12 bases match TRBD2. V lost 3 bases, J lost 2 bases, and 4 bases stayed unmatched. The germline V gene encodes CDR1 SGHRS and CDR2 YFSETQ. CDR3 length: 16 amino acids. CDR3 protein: CASSWTSGASTDTQYF. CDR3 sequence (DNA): TGCGCCAGCAGCTGGACTAGCGGGGCCTCCACAGATACGCAGTATTTT.

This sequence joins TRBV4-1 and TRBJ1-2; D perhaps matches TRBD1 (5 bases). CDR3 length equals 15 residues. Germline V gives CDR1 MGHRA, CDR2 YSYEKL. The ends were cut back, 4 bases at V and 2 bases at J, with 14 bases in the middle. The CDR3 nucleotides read TGCGCCAGCAGCCCCGGACAAGCAATAAACTATGGCTACACCTTC. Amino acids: CASSPGQAINYGYTF.

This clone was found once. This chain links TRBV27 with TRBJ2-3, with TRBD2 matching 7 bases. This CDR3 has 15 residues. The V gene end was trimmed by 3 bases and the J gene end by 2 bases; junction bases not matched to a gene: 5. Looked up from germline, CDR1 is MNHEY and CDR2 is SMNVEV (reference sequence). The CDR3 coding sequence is TGTGCCAGCAGTTTGGCCGGGACTAACACAGATACGCAGTATTTT. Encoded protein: CASSLAGTNTDTQYF.

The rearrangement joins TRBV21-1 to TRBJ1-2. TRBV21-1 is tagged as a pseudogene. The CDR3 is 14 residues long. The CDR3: CASSPGRAFYGYTF. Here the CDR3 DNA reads TGTGCCAGCAGCCCAGGGAGGGCATTCTATGGCTACACCTTC.